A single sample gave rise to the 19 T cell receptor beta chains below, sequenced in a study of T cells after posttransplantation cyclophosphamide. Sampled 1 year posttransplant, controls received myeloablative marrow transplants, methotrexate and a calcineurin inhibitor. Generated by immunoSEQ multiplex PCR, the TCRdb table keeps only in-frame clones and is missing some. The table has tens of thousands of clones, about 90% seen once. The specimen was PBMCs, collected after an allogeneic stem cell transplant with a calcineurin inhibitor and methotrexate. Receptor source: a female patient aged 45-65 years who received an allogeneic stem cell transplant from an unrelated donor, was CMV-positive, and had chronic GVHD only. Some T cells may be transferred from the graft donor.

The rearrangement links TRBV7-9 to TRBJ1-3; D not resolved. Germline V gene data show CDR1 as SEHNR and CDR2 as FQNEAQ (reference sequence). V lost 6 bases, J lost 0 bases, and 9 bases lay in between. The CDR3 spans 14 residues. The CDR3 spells CASSRGISGNTIYF. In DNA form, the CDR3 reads TGTGCCAGCAGTCGAGGGATCTCTGGAAACACCATATATTTT.

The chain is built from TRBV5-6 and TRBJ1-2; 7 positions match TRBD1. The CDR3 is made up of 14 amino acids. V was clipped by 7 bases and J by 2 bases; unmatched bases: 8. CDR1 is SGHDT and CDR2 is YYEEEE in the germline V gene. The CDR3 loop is CASAGVTGNYGYTF. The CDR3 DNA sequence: TGTGCCAGCGCTGGGGTGACAGGGAACTATGGCTACACCTTC.

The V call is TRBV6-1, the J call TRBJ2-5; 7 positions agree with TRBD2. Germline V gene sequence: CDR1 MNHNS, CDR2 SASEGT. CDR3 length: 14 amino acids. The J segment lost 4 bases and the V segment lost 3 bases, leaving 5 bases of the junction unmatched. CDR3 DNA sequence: TGTGCCAGCAGTGAGGGGGGGGGTCGAGAGACCCAGTACTTC. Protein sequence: CASSEGGGRETQYF.

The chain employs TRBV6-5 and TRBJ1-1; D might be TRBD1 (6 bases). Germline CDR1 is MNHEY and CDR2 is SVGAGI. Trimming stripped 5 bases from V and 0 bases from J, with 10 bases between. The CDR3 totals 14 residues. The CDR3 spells CASSEGGVNTEAFF. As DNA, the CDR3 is TGTGCCAGCAGTGAAGGGGGGGTGAACACTGAAGCTTTCTTT.

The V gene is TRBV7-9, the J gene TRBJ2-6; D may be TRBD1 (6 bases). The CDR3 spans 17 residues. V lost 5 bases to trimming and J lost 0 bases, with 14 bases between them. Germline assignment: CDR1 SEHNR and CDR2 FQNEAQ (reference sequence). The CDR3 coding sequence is TGTGCCAGCAGCGGCCGGACAGTAAGCTCTGGGGCCAACGTCCTGACTTTC. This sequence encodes CASSGRTVSSGANVLTF.

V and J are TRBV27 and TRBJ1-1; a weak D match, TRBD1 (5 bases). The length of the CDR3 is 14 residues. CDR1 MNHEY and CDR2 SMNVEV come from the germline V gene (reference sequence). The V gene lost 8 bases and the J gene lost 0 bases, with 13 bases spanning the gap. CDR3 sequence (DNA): TGTGCCAGCGGTCCCTGGGGGGTGAACACTGAAGCTTTCTTT. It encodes CASGPWGVNTEAFF.

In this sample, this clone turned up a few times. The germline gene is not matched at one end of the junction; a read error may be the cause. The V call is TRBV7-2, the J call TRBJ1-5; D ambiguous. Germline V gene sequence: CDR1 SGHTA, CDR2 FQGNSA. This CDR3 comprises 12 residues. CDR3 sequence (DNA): TGTGCCAGCAGCTTAGAGGGAGCTCCCCAACATTTT. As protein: CASSLEGAPQHF.

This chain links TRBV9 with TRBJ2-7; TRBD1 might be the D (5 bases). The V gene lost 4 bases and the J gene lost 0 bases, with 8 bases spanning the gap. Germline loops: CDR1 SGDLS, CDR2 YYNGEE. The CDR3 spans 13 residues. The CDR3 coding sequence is TGTGCCAGCAGCCCACAGGACTCCTACGAGCAGTACTTC. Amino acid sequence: CASSPQDSYEQYF.

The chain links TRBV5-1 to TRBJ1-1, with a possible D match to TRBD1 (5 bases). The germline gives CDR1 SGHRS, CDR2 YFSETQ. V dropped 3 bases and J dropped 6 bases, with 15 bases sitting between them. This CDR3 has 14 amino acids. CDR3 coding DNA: TGCGCCAGCAGCTGGGGGGGGGAACTAGCTGAAGCTTTCTTT. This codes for CASSWGGELAEAFF.

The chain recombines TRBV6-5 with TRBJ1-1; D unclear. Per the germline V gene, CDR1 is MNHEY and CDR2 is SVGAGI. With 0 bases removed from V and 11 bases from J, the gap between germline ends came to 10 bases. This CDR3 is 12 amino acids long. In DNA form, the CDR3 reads TGTGCCAGCAGTTACTCCCCCAGTTATGCTTTCTTT. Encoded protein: CASSYSPSYAFF.

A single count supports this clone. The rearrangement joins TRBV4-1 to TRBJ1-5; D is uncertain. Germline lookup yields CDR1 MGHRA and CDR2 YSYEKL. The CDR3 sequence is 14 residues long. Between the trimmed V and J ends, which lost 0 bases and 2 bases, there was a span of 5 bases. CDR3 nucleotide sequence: TGCGCCAGCAGCCAAGATTCCGGCAATCAGCCCCAGCATTTT. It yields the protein CASSQDSGNQPQHF.

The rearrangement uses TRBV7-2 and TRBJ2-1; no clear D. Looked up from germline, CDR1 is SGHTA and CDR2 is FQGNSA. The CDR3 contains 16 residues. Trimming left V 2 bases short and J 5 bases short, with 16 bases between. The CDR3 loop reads CASSLYPRRFHNEQFF. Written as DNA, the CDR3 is TGTGCCAGCAGCTTATACCCTAGACGGTTCCACAATGAGCAGTTCTTC.

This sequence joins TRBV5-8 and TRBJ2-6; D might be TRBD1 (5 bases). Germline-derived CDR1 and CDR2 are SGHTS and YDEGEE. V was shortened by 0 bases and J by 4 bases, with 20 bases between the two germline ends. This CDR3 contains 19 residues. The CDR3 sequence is CASSLVGWGPSAGANVLTF. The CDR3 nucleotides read TGTGCCAGCAGCTTGGTCGGGTGGGGCCCGTCTGCGGGGGCCAACGTCCTGACTTTC.

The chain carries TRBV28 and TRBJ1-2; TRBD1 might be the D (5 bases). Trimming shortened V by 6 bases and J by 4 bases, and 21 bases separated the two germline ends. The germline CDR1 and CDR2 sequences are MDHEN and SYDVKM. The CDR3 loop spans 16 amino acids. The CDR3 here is CASSPGLGAGPYGYTF. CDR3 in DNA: TGTGCCAGCAGCCCCGGGTTAGGGGCGGGGCCCTATGGCTACACCTTC.

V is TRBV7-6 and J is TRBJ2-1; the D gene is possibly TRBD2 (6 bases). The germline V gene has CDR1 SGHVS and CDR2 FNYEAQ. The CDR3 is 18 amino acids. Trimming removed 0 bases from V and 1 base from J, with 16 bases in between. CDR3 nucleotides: TGTGCCAGCAGCTTAGCGCATCTAAATAGCGGTTCCTACAATGAGCAGTTCTTC. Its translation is CASSLAHLNSGSYNEQFF.

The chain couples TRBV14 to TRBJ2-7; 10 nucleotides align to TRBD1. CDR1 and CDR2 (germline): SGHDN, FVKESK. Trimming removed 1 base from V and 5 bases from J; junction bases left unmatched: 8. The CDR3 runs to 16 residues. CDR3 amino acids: CASSQVYGTGVHEQYF. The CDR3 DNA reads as TGTGCCAGCAGCCAAGTTTACGGGACAGGGGTCCACGAGCAGTACTTC.

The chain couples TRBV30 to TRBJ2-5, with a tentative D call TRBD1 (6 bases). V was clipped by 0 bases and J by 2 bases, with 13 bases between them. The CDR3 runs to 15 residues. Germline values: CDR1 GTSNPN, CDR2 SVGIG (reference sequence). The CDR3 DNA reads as TGTGCCTGGAGTGTACAGGGAATCCGGCAAGAGACCCAGTACTTC. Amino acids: CAWSVQGIRQETQYF.

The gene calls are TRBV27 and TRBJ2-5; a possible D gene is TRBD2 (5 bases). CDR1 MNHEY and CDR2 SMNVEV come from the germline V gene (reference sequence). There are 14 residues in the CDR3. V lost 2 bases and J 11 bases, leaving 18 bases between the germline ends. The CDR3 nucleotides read TGTGCCAGCAGTTTAGGCGGACTTCCTCTAGAGCAGTACTTC. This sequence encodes CASSLGGLPLEQYF.

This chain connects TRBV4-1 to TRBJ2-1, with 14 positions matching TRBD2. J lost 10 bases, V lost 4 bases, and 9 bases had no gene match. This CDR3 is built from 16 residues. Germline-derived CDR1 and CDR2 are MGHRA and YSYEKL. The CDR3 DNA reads TGCGCCAGCAGCCTTGGACTAGCGGGAGGAAGAAGGGAGCAGTTCTTC. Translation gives CASSLGLAGGRREQFF.